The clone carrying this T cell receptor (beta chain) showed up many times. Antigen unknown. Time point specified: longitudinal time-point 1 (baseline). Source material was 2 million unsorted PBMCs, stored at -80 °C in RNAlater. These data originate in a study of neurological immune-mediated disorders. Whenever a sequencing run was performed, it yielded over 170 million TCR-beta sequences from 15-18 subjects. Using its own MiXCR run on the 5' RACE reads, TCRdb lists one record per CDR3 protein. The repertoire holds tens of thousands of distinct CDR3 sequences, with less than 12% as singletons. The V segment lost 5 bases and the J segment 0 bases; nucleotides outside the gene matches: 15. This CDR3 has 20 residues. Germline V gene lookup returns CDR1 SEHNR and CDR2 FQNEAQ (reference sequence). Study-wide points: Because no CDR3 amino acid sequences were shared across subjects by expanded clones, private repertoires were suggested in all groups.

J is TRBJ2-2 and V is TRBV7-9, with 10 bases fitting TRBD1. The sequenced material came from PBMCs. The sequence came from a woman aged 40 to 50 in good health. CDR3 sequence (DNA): TGTGCCAGCAGCCCGCCCCGGGACAGGGGCTCCGGGGCGAACACCGGGGAGCTGTTTTTT. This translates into CASSPPRDRGSGANTGELFF.